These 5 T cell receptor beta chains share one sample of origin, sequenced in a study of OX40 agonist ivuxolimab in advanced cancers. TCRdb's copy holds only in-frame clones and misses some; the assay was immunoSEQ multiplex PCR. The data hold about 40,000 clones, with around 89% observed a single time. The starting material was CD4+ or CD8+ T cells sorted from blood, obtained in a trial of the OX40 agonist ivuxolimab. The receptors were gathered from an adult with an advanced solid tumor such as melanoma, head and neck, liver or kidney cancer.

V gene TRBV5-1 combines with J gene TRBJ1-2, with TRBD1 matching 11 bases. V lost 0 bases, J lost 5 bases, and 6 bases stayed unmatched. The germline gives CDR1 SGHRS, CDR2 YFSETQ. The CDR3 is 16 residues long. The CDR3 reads CASSLAGTGGTYGYTF. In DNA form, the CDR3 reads TGCGCCAGCAGCTTGGCAGGGACAGGGGGAACGTATGGCTACACCTTC.

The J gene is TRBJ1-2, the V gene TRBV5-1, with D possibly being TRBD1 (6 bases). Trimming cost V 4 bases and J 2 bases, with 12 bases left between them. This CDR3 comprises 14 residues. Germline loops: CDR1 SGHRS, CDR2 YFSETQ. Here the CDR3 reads CASSLRGRNYGYTF. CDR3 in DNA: TGCGCCAGCAGCCTCAGGGGAAGAAACTATGGCTACACCTTC.

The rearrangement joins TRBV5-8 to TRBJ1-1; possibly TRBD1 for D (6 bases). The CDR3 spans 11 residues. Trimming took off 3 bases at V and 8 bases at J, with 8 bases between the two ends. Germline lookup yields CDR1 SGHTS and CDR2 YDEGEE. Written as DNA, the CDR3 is TGTGCCAGCAGCTGGGGGCAGGAAGCTTTCTTT. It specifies CASSWGQEAFF.

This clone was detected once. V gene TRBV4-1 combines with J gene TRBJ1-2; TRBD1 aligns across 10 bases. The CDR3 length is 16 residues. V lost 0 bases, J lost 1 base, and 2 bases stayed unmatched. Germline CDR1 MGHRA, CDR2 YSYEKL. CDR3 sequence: CASSQDWTGGNYGYTF. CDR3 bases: TGCGCCAGCAGCCAAGATTGGACAGGGGGTAACTATGGCTACACCTTC.

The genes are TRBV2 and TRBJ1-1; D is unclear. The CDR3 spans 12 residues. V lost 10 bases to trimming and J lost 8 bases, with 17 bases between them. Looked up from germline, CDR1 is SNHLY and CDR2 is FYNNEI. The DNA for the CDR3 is TGTGCCAACTCGGACTCCTCCCCGGAAGCTTTCTTT. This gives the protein CANSDSSPEAFF.